These 11 T cell receptor beta chains were sequenced from one sample in a study of long-term antiretroviral therapy in people with HIV. This was the immunoSEQ v3.0 assay at survey level. Assay used: immunoSEQ multiplex PCR; TCRdb lists only in-frame clones, some missing. Altogether 25,000 to 30,000 clones are present, over 90% being singletons, with the ten largest covering 5% to 7%. The sequencing here drew on unsorted PBMCs, taken about 6.5 years after starting antiretroviral therapy. Receptors originate from a woman between 40 and 55 years old with HIV.

The CDR3 protein is CASSALLGGGSTDTQYF. CDR3 DNA: TGTGCCAGCAGTGCCCTTCTAGGCGGAGGAAGCACAGATACGCAGTATTTT. The rearrangement joins TRBV6-1 to TRBJ2-3; maybe TRBD2 (5 bases). CDR3 length: 17 residues. In germline, CDR1 is MNHNS, CDR2 SASEGT. Trimming pared 4 bases from V and 0 bases from J, leaving 17 bases between.

The chain recombines TRBV6-5 with TRBJ1-3, with a weak D call TRBD1 (6 bases). The CDR3 is 13 amino acids. The V end lost 5 bases, the J end lost 4 bases, and 9 bases lay between the germline ends. Germline CDR1 and CDR2: MNHEY and SVGAGI. CDR3 coding DNA: TGTGCCAGCAGTACAGGGTCCGGAAACACCATATATTTT. Amino acids: CASSTGSGNTIYF.

This chain uses TRBV19 with TRBJ2-3; D possibly corresponds to TRBD1 (6 bases). The V gene lost 2 bases and the J gene lost 1 base, with 10 bases spanning the gap. Germline V gives CDR1 LNHDA, CDR2 SQIVND (reference sequence). The CDR3 sequence is 15 residues long. DNA for the CDR3: TGTGCCAGTAGTATATCGGCAGGGGGCACAGATACGCAGTATTTT. Translated: CASSISAGGTDTQYF.

The rearrangement joins TRBV9 to TRBJ1-2; D is possibly TRBD1 (6 bases). CDR1 is SGDLS and CDR2 is YYNGEE in the germline V gene. This CDR3 comprises 16 residues. Between the trimmed V and J ends, which lost 4 bases and 4 bases, there was a span of 20 bases. CDR3 protein: CASSPRNPRGAYGYTF. Here the CDR3 DNA reads TGTGCCAGCAGCCCACGAAACCCACGGGGGGCCTATGGCTACACCTTC.

The V gene is TRBV7-9, the J gene TRBJ2-4; D is uncertain. This CDR3 spans 15 amino acids. V was trimmed by 4 bases and J by 1 base, leaving 11 bases between them. The germline CDR1 and CDR2 sequences are SEHNR and FQNEAQ (reference sequence). In DNA form, the CDR3 reads TGTGCCAGCAGCTCACCATACGGGGCCAAAAACATTCAGTACTTC. It specifies CASSSPYGAKNIQYF. The variable domain in full, completed from reference TRBV7-9 and TRBJ2-4, reads DTGVSQNPRHKITKRGQNVTFRCDPISEHNRLYWYRQTLGQGPEFLTYFQNEAQLEKSRLLSDRFSAERPKGSFSTLEIQRTEQGDSAMYLCASSSPYGAKNIQYFGAGTRLSVL.

The chain uses TRBV7-2 and TRBJ1-4, with D unresolved. Germline V gene lookup returns CDR1 SGHTA and CDR2 FQGNSA. The CDR3 runs 14 residues. V was trimmed by 5 bases and J by 0 bases, leaving 7 bases between them. CDR3 loop: CASSPRATNEKLFF. CDR3 in DNA: TGTGCCAGCAGCCCCCGGGCAACTAATGAAAAACTGTTTTTT.

The chain has TRBV6-5 and TRBJ1-1, with unresolved D. Germline CDR1 and CDR2: MNHEY and SVGAGI. V lost 2 bases, J lost 2 bases, and 6 bases lay in between. The CDR3 length is 13 residues. The CDR3 DNA follows: TGTGCCAGCAGTTACGGTCCAAACACTGAAGCTTTCTTT. It is translated as CASSYGPNTEAFF.

The chain uses TRBV7-2 and TRBJ1-5, with a tentative D call TRBD1 (6 bases). The germline V gene has CDR1 SGHTA and CDR2 FQGNSA. Trimming stripped 5 bases from V and 0 bases from J, with 11 bases between. The CDR3 runs 15 residues. The DNA of the CDR3 is TGTGCCAGCAGCGCAACAGGGAATAGCAATCAGCCCCAGCATTTT. It is translated as CASSATGNSNQPQHF.

The CDR3 region has the DNA TGTGCCAGCAGCTCGGGACAGCCGAATTCACCCCTCCACTTT. Translating it yields CASSSGQPNSPLHF. The rearrangement links TRBV7-6 to TRBJ1-6, with 7 bases aligning to TRBD1. Germline values: CDR1 SGHVS, CDR2 FNYEAQ. The CDR3 contains 14 residues. V trimming: 4 bases; J trimming: 7 bases; junction bases outside the gene matches: 4.

Of note for this clone: This sample also contains other DNA sequences that code for the same CDR3. This chain joins TRBV9 and TRBJ2-3, with 9 bases fitting TRBD2. CDR3 length: 16 amino acids. After removal of 0 bases from V and 2 bases from J, the junction contained 4 bases not matched to a gene. CDR1 and CDR2 (germline): SGDLS, YYNGEE. The DNA of the CDR3 is TGTGCCAGCAGCGTAGATCTAGCGGGGTACACAGATACGCAGTATTTT. Encoded protein: CASSVDLAGYTDTQYF.

This chain links TRBV10-2 with TRBJ2-7, with D uncertain. V lost 2 bases and J 1 base, leaving 6 bases between the germline ends. Germline V gene lookup returns CDR1 WSHSY and CDR2 SAAADI. CDR3 length: 13 residues. In DNA form, the CDR3 reads TGCGCCAGCAGTGAGGAGTGGTCCTACGAGCAGTACTTC. This encodes CASSEEWSYEQYF.